The 2 T cell receptor beta chains in this list originate from one sample, sequenced in a study of blood T cell repertoires in COVID-19. Produced via immunoSEQ multiplex PCR; TCRdb's table is partial and in-frame only. This repertoire shows fewer than 250,000 clones, around nine tenths found once; its top ten account for around 2.9%. Sequencing used peripheral blood. These receptors were collected from a woman aged 60 to 75 with acute or convalescent COVID-19.

This sequence joins TRBV5-6 and TRBJ1-1; D not certain. The ends were cut back, 4 bases at V and 6 bases at J, with 10 bases in the middle. The CDR3 loop spans 12 amino acids. CDR1 is SGHDT, CDR2 YYEEEE, per germline. The DNA of the CDR3 is TGTGCCAGCAGCCCGGGCGGGTCTGAAGCTTTCTTT. Translation gives CASSPGGSEAFF.

The chain uses TRBV27 and TRBJ1-2; 9 nucleotides match TRBD1. Germline-derived CDR1 and CDR2 are MNHEY and SMNVEV (reference sequence). The CDR3 runs to 15 residues. Trimming took 6 bases from V and 0 from J; bases not matched to a gene: 5. CDR3 bases: TGTGCCAGCAGGGGGACAGGGCGAGCTAACTATGGCTACACCTTC. It encodes CASRGTGRANYGYTF.